This T cell receptor beta chain originates from a study of read filtering for tumor transcriptome and immune sequencing. About the research overall: Roughly 8 patients were R-ISS I, approximately 15 were R-ISS II, 6 or 7 were R-ISS III. TCR-mapped reads were about 4.05 to 11 million with IR-seq versus about 85 to 1273 with RNA-seq.

The CDR3 is 15 amino acids. The ends lost 4 bases at V and 1 base at J; junction bases unmatched: 4. CDR1 and CDR2 from the germline V gene are MNHNS and SASEGT. This clonotype was recorded many times. The library was built from around 400 ng RNA with molecular barcoded adaptors for alpha/delta and beta/gamma chains. TCRdb analysed the reads with MiXCR anew, one entry per CDR3 protein. The table has 50,000 to 65,000 distinct CDR3 sequences, over 9% seen once. This clonotype originated in a donor aged 40 or over with multiple myeloma. Sequenced sample: a population of CD138-negative cells sorted from bone marrow. The chain has TRBV6-1 and TRBJ1-5, with TRBD1 matching over 7 bases. CDR3: CASSVQGGSNQPQHF. CDR3 coding DNA: TGTGCCAGCAGTGTTCAGGGGGGAAGCAATCAGCCCCAGCATTTT.